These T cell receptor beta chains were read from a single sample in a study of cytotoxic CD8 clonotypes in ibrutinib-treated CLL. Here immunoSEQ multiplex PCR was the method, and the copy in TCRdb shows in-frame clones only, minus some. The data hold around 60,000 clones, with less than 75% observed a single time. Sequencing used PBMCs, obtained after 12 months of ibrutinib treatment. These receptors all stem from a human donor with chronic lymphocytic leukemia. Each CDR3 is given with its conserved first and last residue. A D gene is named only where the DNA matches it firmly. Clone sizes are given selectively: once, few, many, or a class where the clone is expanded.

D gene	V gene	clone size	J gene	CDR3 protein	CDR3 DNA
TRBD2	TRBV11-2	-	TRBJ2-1	CASSPGLAGVGNEQFF	TGTGCCAGCAGCCCTGGACTAGCGGGAGTGGGTAATGAGCAGTTCTTC
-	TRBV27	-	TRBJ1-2	CASSRFRGDYGYTF	TGTGCCAGCAGTAGGTTCAGGGGCGACTATGGCTACACCTTC
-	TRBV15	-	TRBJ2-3	CATEGDGDTQYF	TGTGCCACCGAAGGGGATGGAGATACGCAGTATTTT
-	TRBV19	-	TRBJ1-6	CASKARERSSPLHF	TGTGCCAGTAAGGCCAGGGAAAGAAGTTCACCCCTCCACTTT
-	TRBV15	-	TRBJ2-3	CATSTLMAGLADTQYF	TGTGCCACCAGCACCCTGATGGCGGGATTAGCAGATACGCAGTATTTT
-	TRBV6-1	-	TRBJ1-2	CASLPLGGLLGYTF	TGTGCCAGCCTTCCTTTGGGGGGATTACTTGGCTACACCTTC
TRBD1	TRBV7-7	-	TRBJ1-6	CASGQGGNSPLHF	TGTGCCAGTGGACAGGGAGGCAATTCACCCCTCCACTTT
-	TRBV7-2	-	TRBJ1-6	CASRRPDRINSPLHF	TGTGCCAGCAGACGCCCAGACAGGATAAATTCACCCCTCCACTTT
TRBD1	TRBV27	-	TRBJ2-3	CASKTQGGLRTDTQYF	TGTGCCAGCAAAACACAGGGGGGCCTACGGACAGATACGCAGTATTTT
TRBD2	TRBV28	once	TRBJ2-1	CASRGLGLAGVRAYNEQFF	TGTGCCAGCAGGGGGTTGGGACTAGCGGGAGTAAGGGCCTACAATGAGCAGTTCTTC